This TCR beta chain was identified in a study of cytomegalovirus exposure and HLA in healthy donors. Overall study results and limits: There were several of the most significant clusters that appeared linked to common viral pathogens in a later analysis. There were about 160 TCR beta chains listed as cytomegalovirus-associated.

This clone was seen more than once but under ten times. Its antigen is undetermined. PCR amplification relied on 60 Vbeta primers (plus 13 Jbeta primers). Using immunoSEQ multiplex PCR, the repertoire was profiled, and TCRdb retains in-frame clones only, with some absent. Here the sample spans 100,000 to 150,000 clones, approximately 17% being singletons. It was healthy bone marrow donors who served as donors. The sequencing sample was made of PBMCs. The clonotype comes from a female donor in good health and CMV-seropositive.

This chain's CDR3 is CASSTSGQGYEQYF. CDR3 in DNA: TGTGCCAGCAGCACTTCGGGACAGGGCTACGAGCAGTACTTC. The gene calls are TRBV5-6 and TRBJ2-7; 9 bases are a match to TRBD1. Trimming at V came to 4 bases and at J to 3 bases, leaving 5 bases not matched to a gene. The CDR3 runs to 14 residues. Germline CDR1 is SGHDT and CDR2 is YYEEEE.